A single sample is the source of the 27 T cell receptor beta chains below, sequenced in a study of shared clonotypes between healthy human individuals. The repertoire was sequenced with immunoSEQ multiplex PCR; TCRdb's copy has only in-frame clones and lacks some. The sample records some 2.4 million clones, 80% to 95% being singletons. The sample was naive CD4+ T cells from PBMCs. Subset reported: CD45RA+ positively selected. Receptor source: a man between 18 and 35 years old in good health. Some clones in this sample may be carry-over from other donors' samples.

V usage is TRBV15 and J usage is TRBJ2-1; 7 nucleotides align to TRBD2. The CDR3 is 14 amino acids. Germline V gene lookup returns CDR1 LNHNV and CDR2 YYDKDF (reference sequence). The ends lost 3 bases at V and 7 bases at J; junction bases unmatched: 6. CDR3 sequence reads: CATSRELASNEQFF. The CDR3 DNA reads as TGTGCCACCAGCAGGGAACTAGCGTCTAATGAGCAGTTCTTC. The full variable domain, its missing parts supplied by reference TRBV15 and TRBJ2-1, is DAMVIQNPRYQVTQFGKPVTLSCSQTLNHNVMYWYQQKSSQAPKLLFHYYDKDFNNEADTPDNFQSRRPNTSFCFLDIRSPGLGDTAMYLCATSRELASNEQFFGPGTRLTVL.

The chain employs TRBV28 and TRBJ1-3; D is ambiguous. The ends were cut back, 5 bases at V and 3 bases at J, with 8 bases in the middle. Germline V lookup: CDR1 MDHEN, CDR2 SYDVKM. The CDR3 has 13 amino acids. CDR3 nucleotide sequence: TGTGCCAGCAGTCCAAGCCATGGAAACACCATATATTTT. Translation gives CASSPSHGNTIYF. The full variable domain, its missing parts supplied by reference TRBV28 and TRBJ1-3, is DVKVTQSSRYLVKRTGEKVFLECVQDMDHENMFWYRQDPGLGLRLIYFSYDVKMKEKGDIPEGYSVSREKKERFSLILESASTNQTSMYLCASSPSHGNTIYFGEGSWLTVV.

This rearrangement joins TRBV6-6 to TRBJ2-7; 8 positions match TRBD2. Looked up from germline, CDR1 is MNHNY and CDR2 is SVGAGI (reference sequence). The CDR3 consists of 15 residues. With 4 bases clipped from V and 5 bases from J, the junction kept 10 bases outside the gene matches. The CDR3 spells CASSWPAGAVDEQYF. In DNA, the CDR3 is TGTGCCAGCAGTTGGCCAGCGGGAGCTGTGGACGAGCAGTACTTC.

The J gene is TRBJ1-5, the V gene TRBV6-6; 9 nucleotides match TRBD1. The J segment lost 7 bases and the V segment lost 11 bases, leaving 6 bases of the junction unmatched. The CDR3 loop spans 12 amino acids. From germline, CDR1 is MNHNY and CDR2 SVGAGI (reference sequence). The CDR3 DNA follows: TGTGCCGGGGGACAGGGAGGCCAGCCCCAGCATTTT. This gives the protein CAGGQGGQPQHF.

The rearrangement joins TRBV25-1 to TRBJ2-7; D may be TRBD1 (5 bases). The CDR3 runs to 12 residues. V was trimmed by 3 bases and J by 6 bases, leaving 9 bases between them. Germline V gene data show CDR1 as MGHDK and CDR2 as SYGVNS. Written as DNA, the CDR3 is TGTGCCAGCAGTGACCGGACATCCGAGCAGTACTTC. Its protein product is CASSDRTSEQYF.

The table lists this clone with a count of one. DNA for the CDR3: TGTGCCAGCAGAGCTCCGGCAGATGGTGGCTATGGCTACACCTTC. Translated, it gives CASRAPADGGYGYTF. The gene calls are TRBV6-5 and TRBJ1-2; D unclear. The length of the CDR3 is 15 residues. Trimming took off 6 bases at V and 4 bases at J, with 18 bases between the two ends. Germline CDR1 reads MNHEY; CDR2 reads SVGAGI.

This chain connects TRBV7-2 to TRBJ1-2; D gene unclear. This CDR3 region has 11 residues. Between the trimmed V and J ends, which lost 5 bases and 8 bases, there was a span of 9 bases. Germline V lookup: CDR1 SGHTA, CDR2 FQGNSA. CDR3 nucleotide sequence: TGTGCCAGCAGCCTCCCGGGCGGCTACACCTTC. Protein: CASSLPGGYTF.

J is TRBJ2-2 and V is TRBV27, with D hard to call. CDR3 length equals 15 residues. The germline V and J ends were trimmed by 5 bases and 5 bases, with 15 bases remaining between them. Per the germline V gene, CDR1 is MNHEY and CDR2 is SMNVEV (reference sequence). In nucleotides, the CDR3 is TGTGCCAGCAGTAGGTCGGTAGGCTTTACCGGGGAGCTGTTTTTT. This encodes CASSRSVGFTGELFF.

The sample holds a few counts of this clone. The chain carries TRBV30 and TRBJ1-2; D not resolved. Trimming cost V 0 bases and J 6 bases, with 11 bases left between them. CDR3 length equals 13 residues. Germline V lookup: CDR1 GTSNPN, CDR2 SVGIG (reference sequence). In DNA form, the CDR3 reads TGTGCCTGGAGTGTAGCGCGAAGCCATGGCTACACCTTC. Amino acid sequence: CAWSVARSHGYTF.

This chain uses TRBV6-5 with TRBJ1-2, with 7 bases fitting TRBD1. The J segment lost 0 bases and the V segment lost 9 bases, leaving 7 bases of the junction unmatched. Germline-derived CDR1 and CDR2 are MNHEY and SVGAGI. The CDR3 is made up of 14 amino acids. CDR3 sequence: CARNGGQPNYGYTF. For the CDR3, the DNA is TGTGCCAGGAATGGGGGACAGCCTAACTATGGCTACACCTTC.

The V call is TRBV2, the J call TRBJ2-2; D unresolved. Germline assignment: CDR1 SNHLY and CDR2 FYNNEI. This CDR3 is built from 14 residues. Trimming removed 7 bases at V and 3 bases at J, with 12 bases between. The CDR3 DNA sequence: TGTGCCAGCATGGAAACAGCCGACACCGGGGAGCTGTTTTTT. The encoded protein is CASMETADTGELFF.

The rearrangement uses TRBV5-6 and TRBJ1-5, with D uncertain. CDR1 is SGHDT and CDR2 is YYEEEE in the germline V gene. The V gene lost 1 base and the J gene lost 7 bases, with 12 bases spanning the gap. The CDR3 is 14 amino acids. The CDR3 is CASSLFGKEQPQHF. The CDR3, as DNA: TGTGCCAGCAGCTTGTTTGGGAAGGAGCAGCCCCAGCATTTT.

This clone was seen a single time. This chain uses TRBV4-1 with TRBJ1-2; 10 nucleotides agree with TRBD1. The trim removed 0 bases at V and 7 bases at J, leaving 8 bases unmatched. The CDR3 covers 16 residues. The germline CDR1 and CDR2 sequences are MGHRA and YSYEKL. CDR3 residues: CASSQDRGTGAGGYTF. The CDR3 DNA reads TGCGCCAGCAGCCAAGATCGCGGGACAGGGGCAGGTGGCTACACCTTC.

About this clone itself: Other DNA sequences in the same sample also yield this CDR3. CDR3 protein: CASSRGQGDYGYTF. CDR3 nucleotide sequence: TGTGCCAGCAGCAGGGGACAGGGTGACTATGGCTACACCTTC. The chain links TRBV9 to TRBJ1-2; 9 bases fit TRBD1. Germline V gene sequence: CDR1 SGDLS, CDR2 YYNGEE. Losses at the gene ends were 4 bases for V and 3 bases for J; bases not matched to a gene: 4. The CDR3 sequence is 14 residues long.

The chain recombines TRBV15 with TRBJ2-2; 7 bases line up with TRBD1. This CDR3 region has 16 residues. Trimming took 2 bases from V and 7 from J; bases not matched to a gene: 10. CDR1 and CDR2 from the germline V gene are LNHNV and YYDKDF (reference sequence). DNA of the CDR3: TGTGCCACCAGCAGATCCCTCCGGGACAGTGGCGGGGAGCTGTTTTTT. Protein product: CATSRSLRDSGGELFF.

CDR3 sequence reads: CASRGRANRQPQHF. CDR3 sequence (DNA): TGTGCCAGCAGGGGCAGGGCTAACCGTCAGCCCCAGCATTTT. The V call is TRBV2, the J call TRBJ1-5; tentative D call: TRBD1 (5 bases). V was pared by 6 bases and J by 6 bases, with 15 bases between. CDR1 SNHLY and CDR2 FYNNEI come from the germline V gene. This CDR3 has 14 residues.

The chain employs TRBV6-6 and TRBJ1-3; 8 nucleotides match TRBD1. This CDR3 region has 14 residues. The germline V gene has CDR1 MNHNY and CDR2 SVGAGI (reference sequence). J gave up 5 bases and V 6 bases, and 6 bases lay outside the gene matches. The CDR3 here is CASRLTGDRNTIYF. In nucleotides, the CDR3 is TGTGCCAGCAGATTGACAGGGGACAGAAACACCATATATTTT.

V is TRBV6-5 and J is TRBJ2-7, with 8 bases that match TRBD2. The germline V gene encodes CDR1 MNHEY and CDR2 SVGAGI. The J segment lost 3 bases and the V segment lost 6 bases, leaving 7 bases of the junction unmatched. The CDR3 totals 14 residues. The CDR3 nucleotides read TGTGCCAGCAGACCCACTAGCGGTAGCTACGAGCAGTACTTC. Translated, it gives CASRPTSGSYEQYF.

The chain combines TRBV5-1 with TRBJ2-5, with unresolved D. The CDR3 contains 14 residues. Trimming removed 5 bases at V and 3 bases at J, with 14 bases between. Germline loops: CDR1 SGHRS, CDR2 YFSETQ. CDR3 nucleotide sequence: TGCGCCAGCAGATCTTGGGTAGTTGAAGAGACCCAGTACTTC. The encoded protein is CASRSWVVEETQYF.

The chain couples TRBV10-3 to TRBJ1-1; the D gene is possibly TRBD1 (5 bases). The germline V gene encodes CDR1 ENHRY and CDR2 SYGVKD. This CDR3 contains 17 residues. Trimming took off 5 bases at V and 3 bases at J, with 22 bases between the two ends. The CDR3 nucleotides read TGTGCCATCAGTTCGGACCCTCACGGGGCTGAGTACACTGAAGCTTTCTTT. This sequence encodes CAISSDPHGAEYTEAFF.

This clone occurred a few times. The chain has TRBV19 and TRBJ1-4; D is ambiguous. This CDR3 contains 15 residues. The germline V gene encodes CDR1 LNHDA and CDR2 SQIVND (reference sequence). V lost 6 bases and J 6 bases, leaving 17 bases between the germline ends. The CDR3 sequence is CASSPRPSGHEKLFF. The CDR3 nucleotides read TGTGCCAGTAGCCCCCGCCCCAGTGGGCATGAAAAACTGTTTTTT.

The chain uses TRBV18 and TRBJ2-5; either TRBD1 or TRBD2 may fit D (5 bases each). Trimming shortened V by 6 bases and J by 4 bases, and 15 bases separated the two germline ends. This CDR3 is 14 amino acids long. Germline-derived CDR1 and CDR2 are KGHSH and LQKENI. In nucleotides, the CDR3 is TGTGCCAGCTCCCCCAGGGACGGACCAGAGACCCAGTACTTC. This sequence encodes CASSPRDGPETQYF.

V and J are TRBV6-6 and TRBJ2-7, with TRBD2 identical over 13 bases. The CDR3 length is 16 residues. V lost 4 bases, J lost 0 bases, and 3 bases stayed unmatched. The V gene's germline CDR1 is MNHNY and CDR2 SVGAGI (reference sequence). The CDR3 coding sequence is TGTGCCAGCAGTTTGGGGACTAGCGGGGTCTCCTACGAGCAGTACTTC. It is translated as CASSLGTSGVSYEQYF.

This clone was picked up one time. This rearrangement joins TRBV7-6 to TRBJ2-5; 8 bases are shared with TRBD2. Germline V CDR1 and CDR2: SGHVS, FNYEAQ. Trimming took 2 bases from V and 5 from J; bases not matched to a gene: 7. The CDR3 is 15 amino acids. The DNA for the CDR3 is TGTGCCAGCAGCTTAACGGGAGGGCCGGGGGAGACCCAGTACTTC. Translated, it gives CASSLTGGPGETQYF.

This clone occurred once. Within the sample, other DNA sequences also encode this same CDR3. The chain employs TRBV6-5 and TRBJ1-1; no reliable D call. CDR3 size: 14 residues. With 0 bases removed from V and 0 bases from J, the gap between germline ends came to 5 bases. Germline CDR1 and CDR2: MNHEY and SVGAGI. This CDR3 reads CASSYSALNTEAFF. As DNA, the CDR3 is TGTGCCAGCAGTTACTCCGCTCTGAACACTGAAGCTTTCTTT.

This clone was picked up one time. J is TRBJ2-1 and V is TRBV29-1; 11 bases match TRBD2. The CDR3 sequence is 16 residues long. The germline gives CDR1 SQVTM, CDR2 ANQGSEA. J lost 3 bases, V lost 1 base, and 5 bases had no gene match. The CDR3 is CSVEGASGGSYNEQFF. The CDR3 DNA follows: TGCAGCGTTGAAGGGGCTAGCGGGGGGAGCTACAATGAGCAGTTCTTC.

A remark on this clone: Other nucleotide sequences from this sample produce the same CDR3. The chain joins TRBV5-1 to TRBJ1-2; D is perhaps TRBD1 (6 bases). The V end lost 4 bases, the J end lost 2 bases, and 9 bases lay between the germline ends. The CDR3 spans 13 residues. CDR1 is SGHRS, CDR2 YFSETQ, per germline. In nucleotides, the CDR3 is TGCGCCAGCAGCCCCAGGGGAAACTATGGCTACACCTTC. Protein sequence: CASSPRGNYGYTF.